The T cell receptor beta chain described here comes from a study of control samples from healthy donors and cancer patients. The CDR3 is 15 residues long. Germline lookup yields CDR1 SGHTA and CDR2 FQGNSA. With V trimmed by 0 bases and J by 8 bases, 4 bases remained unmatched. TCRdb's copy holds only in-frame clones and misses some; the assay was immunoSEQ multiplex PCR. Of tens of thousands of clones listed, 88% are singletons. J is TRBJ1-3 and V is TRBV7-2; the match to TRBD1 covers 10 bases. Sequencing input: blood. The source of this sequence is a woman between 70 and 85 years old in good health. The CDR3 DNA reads TGTGCCAGCAGCTTAGCGCGGACAGGGGGAGACACCATATATTTT. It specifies CASSLARTGGDTIYF.